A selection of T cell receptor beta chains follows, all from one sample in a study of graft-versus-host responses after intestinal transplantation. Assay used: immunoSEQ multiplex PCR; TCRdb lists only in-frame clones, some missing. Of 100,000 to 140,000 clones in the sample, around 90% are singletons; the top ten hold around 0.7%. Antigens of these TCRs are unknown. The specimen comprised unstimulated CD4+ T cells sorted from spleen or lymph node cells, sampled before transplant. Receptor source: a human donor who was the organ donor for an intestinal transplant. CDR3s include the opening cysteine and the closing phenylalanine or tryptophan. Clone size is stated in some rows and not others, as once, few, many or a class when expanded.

cdr3_aa: CASSFFGAGQETQYF
v_call: TRBV5-6
clone_size: NA

cdr3_aa: CASSLGLLTDTQYF
v_call: TRBV7-3
clone_size: NA

cdr3_aa: CASSERAYGYTF
v_call: TRBV2
clone_size: NA

cdr3_aa: CAWSWGDYTGELFF
v_call: TRBV30
clone_size: few

cdr3_aa: CASSLKETQYF
v_call: TRBV5-1
clone_size: NA

cdr3_aa: CASSEKSIWIRGGTEAFF
v_call: TRBV4-1
clone_size: NA

cdr3_aa: CASRSGTGASYEQYF
v_call: TRBV6-6
clone_size: NA

cdr3_aa: CASWDRGIYGYTF
v_call: TRBV19
clone_size: NA

cdr3_aa: CASSHNTGELFF
v_call: TRBV5-1
clone_size: once

cdr3_aa: CASSVGQGIYEQYF
v_call: TRBV2
clone_size: NA

cdr3_aa: CASSMGLAVSTDTQYF
v_call: TRBV19
clone_size: NA

cdr3_aa: CASSVLGNTEAFF
v_call: TRBV6-1
clone_size: NA

cdr3_aa: CASSQVGSGGLDEQYF
v_call: TRBV4-2
clone_size: once

cdr3_aa: CASSPYINTEAFF
v_call: TRBV7-2
clone_size: NA

cdr3_aa: CASSGGRNTEAFF
v_call: TRBV2
clone_size: NA

cdr3_aa: CARSPTRGPLTGEYF
v_call: TRBV5-3
clone_size: NA

cdr3_aa: CASSGWGLPTGELFF
v_call: TRBV5-5
clone_size: NA

cdr3_aa: CVRSRRDRDTGELFF
v_call: TRBV7-5
clone_size: NA

cdr3_aa: CASSIQGGPYEQYF
v_call: TRBV7-3
clone_size: NA

cdr3_aa: CASSGGLAGGTGELFF
v_call: TRBV11-2
clone_size: NA

cdr3_aa: CASRTTSGRVSGELFF
v_call: TRBV28
clone_size: NA

cdr3_aa: CASSLHGGALSTDTQYF
v_call: TRBV5-1
clone_size: once